This record looks at one TCR beta chain sequence and its context. Naive-designated CD8 cells lacked CD45RO, were positively enriched for CCR7, and omitted terminally differentiated effector memory CD45RA+ cells. The data originate from a study of shared clonotypes between healthy human individuals. Per the original data handling: Filtering was not the same, since immunoSEQ gave junction-only sequences without quality scores. Sequenced by immunoSEQ multiplex PCR; TCRdb stores in-frame clones only, minus some. V and J calls and clone size come straight from that table; D and trimming were deduced from the DNA. The sample holds some 1,900,000 clones; approximately 94% are singletons and the top ten take 1% to 1.5%. CDR1 and CDR2 from the germline V gene are MNHEY and SMNVEV (reference sequence). The CDR3 loop spans 16 amino acids. Trimming pared 5 bases from V and 1 base from J, leaving 16 bases between.

The TCR originated in a young man in good health. Sequencing used naive CD8+ T cells sorted from blood. The chain is built from TRBV27 and TRBJ2-3; possibly TRBD1 or TRBD2 for D (5 bases each). The CDR3 here is CASSQMGDLGTDTQYF. DNA of the CDR3: TGTGCCAGCAGTCAAATGGGGGATTTGGGCACAGATACGCAGTATTTT.